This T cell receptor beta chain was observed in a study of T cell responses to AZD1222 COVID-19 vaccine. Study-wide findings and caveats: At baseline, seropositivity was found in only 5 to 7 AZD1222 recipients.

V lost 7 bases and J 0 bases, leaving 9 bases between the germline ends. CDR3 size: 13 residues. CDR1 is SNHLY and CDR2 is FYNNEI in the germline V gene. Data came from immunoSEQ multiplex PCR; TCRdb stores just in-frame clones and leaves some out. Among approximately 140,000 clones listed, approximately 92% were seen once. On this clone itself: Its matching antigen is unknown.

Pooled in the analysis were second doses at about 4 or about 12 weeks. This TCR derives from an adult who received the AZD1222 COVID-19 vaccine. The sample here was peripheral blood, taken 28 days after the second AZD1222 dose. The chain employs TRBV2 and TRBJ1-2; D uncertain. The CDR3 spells CASKDGANYGYTF. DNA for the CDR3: TGTGCCAGCAAGGACGGTGCTAACTATGGCTACACCTTC. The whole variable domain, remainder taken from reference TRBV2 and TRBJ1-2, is EPEVTQTPSHQVTQMGQEVILRCVPISNHLYFYWYRQILGQKVEFLVSFYNNEISEKSEIFDDQFSVERPDGSNFTLKIRSTKLEDSAMYFCASKDGANYGYTFGSGTRLTVV.